These 25 T cell receptor beta chains came from one sample sequenced in a study of shared clonotypes between healthy human individuals. Assay: immunoSEQ multiplex PCR; the TCRdb copy retains only in-frame clones and omits some. The top ten hold roughly 0.36% of the sample, which has roughly 2,500,000 clones, roughly 93% seen once. Input material: naive CD4+ T cells from PBMCs. Subset described: CD45RA+ positively selected. Receptors originate from a young man in good health. Some clones in this sample may be carry-over from other donors' samples.

The J gene is TRBJ1-4, the V gene TRBV11-2; 10 positions match TRBD1. The CDR3 runs to 16 residues. The J segment lost 7 bases and the V segment lost 2 bases, leaving 7 bases of the junction unmatched. Per germline, CDR1 SGHAT and CDR2 FQNNGV. The CDR3 region has the DNA TGTGCCAGCAGCTTAACTGGGGGGACAGGGGTTGAAAAACTGTTTTTT. Amino acids: CASSLTGGTGVEKLFF.

This clone was detected once. The chain couples TRBV4-2 to TRBJ2-3; unclear D gene. Germline V lookup: CDR1 LGHNA, CDR2 YNFKEQ. The CDR3 sequence is 20 residues long. V was clipped by 4 bases and J by 0 bases, with 26 bases between them. CDR3 in amino acids: CASSPITSTASPRSTDTQYF. DNA for the CDR3: TGTGCCAGCAGCCCTATCACCTCCACCGCGTCGCCCAGAAGCACAGATACGCAGTATTTT.

The chain uses TRBV5-1 and TRBJ2-5, with D perhaps matching TRBD1 or TRBD2 (5 bases each). The CDR3 has 14 residues. The germline CDR1 and CDR2 sequences are SGHRS and YFSETQ. Trimming left V 3 bases short and J 4 bases short, with 13 bases between. CDR3: CASSSTQGVETQYF. The DNA of the CDR3 is TGCGCCAGCAGCTCGACTCAGGGAGTAGAGACCCAGTACTTC.

V gene TRBV7-3 combines with J gene TRBJ2-3; TRBD2 matches 14 bases. The CDR3 has 16 residues. V shed 6 bases and J 1 base; nucleotides not matched to a gene: 3. Germline V gives CDR1 SGHTA, CDR2 FQGTGA. This CDR3 reads CASRRGLAGGTDTQYF. In DNA form, the CDR3 reads TGTGCCAGCAGGAGGGGACTAGCGGGAGGCACAGATACGCAGTATTTT.

For this clone: A junction end diverges from the germline sequence, so it may reflect a read error. The DNA of the CDR3 is TGTGCCAGCAGCCCTGGACAGGCTGGAGACACCATATATTTT. Amino acid sequence: CASSPGQAGDTIYF. The V call is TRBV11-2, the J call TRBJ1-3, with TRBD1 matching over 7 bases. The length of the CDR3 is 14 residues. Germline V lookup: CDR1 SGHAT, CDR2 FQNNGV. Looking up the rest from reference TRBV11-2 and TRBJ1-3 gives the full variable domain: EAGVAQSPRYKIIEKRQSVAFWCNPISGHATLYWYQQILGQGPKLLIQFQNNGVVDDSQLPKDRFSAERLKGVDSTLKIQPAKLEDSAVYLCASSPGQAGDTIYFGEGSWLTVV.

The chain couples TRBV14 to TRBJ2-1; either TRBD1 or TRBD2 may supply D (5 bases each). CDR3 size: 16 residues. Germline V lookup: CDR1 SGHDN, CDR2 FVKESK. V lost 3 bases to trimming and J lost 7 bases, with 19 bases between them. CDR3 sequence (DNA): TGTGCCAGCAGCCAGGAACCGGGACCCCCTGCAAATGAGCAGTTCTTC. It specifies CASSQEPGPPANEQFF.

This chain connects TRBV28 to TRBJ2-7; D not resolved. The CDR3 is 15 amino acids. Trimming removed 6 bases at V and 5 bases at J, with 20 bases between. In germline, CDR1 is MDHEN, CDR2 SYDVKM. CDR3 bases: TGTGCCAGCAGGCCTTTGGGCTCTTACAGCCACGAGCAGTACTTC. This translates into CASRPLGSYSHEQYF.

The chain has TRBV4-2 and TRBJ2-7; 11 positions match TRBD1. The V gene's germline CDR1 is LGHNA and CDR2 YNFKEQ. With 2 bases clipped from V and 7 bases from J, the junction kept 10 bases outside the gene matches. CDR3 size: 16 residues. The CDR3 loop reads CASSQPSGQGAGEQYF. The CDR3 nucleotides are TGTGCCAGCAGCCAACCCTCCGGACAGGGGGCGGGTGAGCAGTACTTC.

The J gene is TRBJ1-1, the V gene TRBV19, with D unresolved. From germline, CDR1 is LNHDA and CDR2 SQIVND (reference sequence). V was shortened by 3 bases and J by 6 bases, with 11 bases between the two germline ends. There are 13 residues in the CDR3. The CDR3 reads CASSIRRLAEAFF. The CDR3 DNA is TGTGCCAGTAGTATTAGGAGGCTGGCTGAAGCTTTCTTT.

This clone was seen once. The CDR3 region is CASSQATSGMGDTQYF. The CDR3 nucleotides are TGCGCCAGCAGCCAGGCGACTAGCGGGATGGGAGATACGCAGTATTTT. The chain employs TRBV4-3 and TRBJ2-3; TRBD2 matches 11 bases. This CDR3 is built from 16 residues. Germline CDR1 and CDR2: LGHNA and YSLEER. The trim removed 3 bases at V and 5 bases at J, leaving 7 bases unmatched.

V and J are TRBV5-1 and TRBJ2-3, with unresolved D. Per germline, CDR1 SGHRS and CDR2 YFSETQ. Trimming removed 9 bases at V and 1 base at J, with 12 bases between. The CDR3 extends over 13 amino acids. CDR3 protein: CATSRDRTDTQYF. CDR3 in DNA: TGCGCCACCTCTAGAGACCGCACAGATACGCAGTATTTT. Filled out from reference TRBV5-1 and TRBJ2-3, the complete variable domain reads KAGVTQTPRYLIKTRGQQVTLSCSPISGHRSVSWYQQTPGQGLQFLFEYFSETQRNKGNFPGRFSGRQFSNSRSEMNVSTLELGDSALYLCATSRDRTDTQYFGPGTRLTVL.

This rearrangement joins TRBV9 to TRBJ2-3; no firm D call. CDR3 size: 14 residues. CDR1 and CDR2 (germline): SGDLS, YYNGEE. V was shortened by 3 bases and J by 0 bases, with 8 bases between the two germline ends. The CDR3 spells CASSAIISTDTQYF. CDR3 bases: TGTGCCAGCAGCGCGATTATTAGCACAGATACGCAGTATTTT.

The V call is TRBV28, the J call TRBJ1-3; 9 positions match TRBD1. Trimming at V came to 6 bases and at J to 4 bases, leaving 7 bases not matched to a gene. The CDR3 is 15 amino acids. The germline V gene encodes CDR1 MDHEN and CDR2 SYDVKM. CDR3 coding DNA: TGTGCCAGCAGCACAGGGGGCGCAACCGGAAACACCATATATTTT. Translation gives CASSTGGATGNTIYF.

The chain carries TRBV10-3 and TRBJ1-1; D remains ambiguous. The CDR3 length is 13 residues. Germline-derived CDR1 and CDR2 are ENHRY and SYGVKD. Trimming left V 3 bases short and J 6 bases short, with 11 bases between. CDR3 in amino acids: CAISDGRLSEAFF. CDR3 nucleotides: TGTGCCATCAGTGATGGACGACTGTCTGAAGCTTTCTTT.

The rearrangement uses TRBV6-6 and TRBJ1-5; D may be TRBD1 (6 bases). Germline CDR1 and CDR2: MNHNY and SVGAGI (reference sequence). The CDR3 extends over 14 amino acids. Trimming shortened V by 0 bases and J by 5 bases, and 8 bases separated the two germline ends. CDR3 DNA: TGTGCCAGCAGTTACTCGGGGGGCGATCAGCCCCAGCATTTT. Amino acids: CASSYSGGDQPQHF.

The J gene is TRBJ1-2, the V gene TRBV7-3; D gene ambiguous. Germline CDR1 reads SGHTA; CDR2 reads FQGTGA. V was shortened by 6 bases and J by 4 bases, with 15 bases between the two germline ends. There are 14 residues in the CDR3. The CDR3 DNA is TGTGCCAGCAGTAATTTTAGGGCGGCCTATGGCTACACCTTC. Translation gives CASSNFRAAYGYTF.

The chain uses TRBV7-9 and TRBJ2-3; either TRBD1 or TRBD2 may supply D (6 bases each). The CDR3 runs 15 residues. With 5 bases removed from V and 6 bases from J, the gap between germline ends came to 18 bases. Germline V gene data show CDR1 as SEHNR and CDR2 as FQNEAQ (reference sequence). The CDR3 DNA reads TGTGCCAGCAGCCCCATAGGGGGGAGCTGGGATACGCAGTATTTT. This encodes CASSPIGGSWDTQYF.

In this sample, this clone turned up once. The V gene is TRBV28, the J gene TRBJ1-2; tentatively, D is TRBD1 (6 bases). Germline loops: CDR1 MDHEN, CDR2 SYDVKM. Trimming stripped 5 bases from V and 7 bases from J, with 20 bases between. The CDR3 loop spans 15 amino acids. Written as DNA, the CDR3 is TGTGCCAGCAGTGCTTATGACAGGTTAGGGTCTGGCTACACCTTC. As protein: CASSAYDRLGSGYTF.

CDR3 nucleotides: TGTGCCAGTAGTACCCCACGGGGTCTTAATGAAAAACTGTTTTTT. It yields the protein CASSTPRGLNEKLFF. This chain links TRBV19 with TRBJ1-4; D is undetermined. The length of the CDR3 is 15 residues. Germline CDR1 LNHDA, CDR2 SQIVND (reference sequence). V was trimmed by 4 bases and J by 4 bases, leaving 13 bases between them.

This chain joins TRBV7-9 and TRBJ1-2; 8 bases are a match to TRBD1. The CDR3 spans 15 residues. Germline V gene data show CDR1 as SEHNR and CDR2 as FQNEAQ (reference sequence). Trimming at V came to 4 bases and at J to 8 bases, leaving 12 bases not matched to a gene. CDR3 residues: CASSSQPQGAEGYTF. For the CDR3, the DNA is TGTGCCAGCAGCTCACAACCGCAGGGGGCTGAGGGCTACACCTTC.

V and J are TRBV29-1 and TRBJ2-3; 8 bases map to TRBD2. This CDR3 is built from 16 residues. The germline CDR1 and CDR2 sequences are SQVTM and ANQGSEA. The J segment lost 2 bases and the V segment lost 3 bases, leaving 10 bases of the junction unmatched. The CDR3 DNA sequence: TGCAGCGTTGACGGGGGGGTGACCCCTTCCACAGATACGCAGTATTTT. Translation: CSVDGGVTPSTDTQYF.

The chain couples TRBV10-3 to TRBJ1-5; 7 bases are shared with TRBD1. V lost 5 bases to trimming and J lost 10 bases; unmatched junction nucleotides: 11. Looked up from germline, CDR1 is ENHRY and CDR2 is SYGVKD. This CDR3 has 14 amino acids. DNA of the CDR3: TGTGCCATCAGTTCCACAGGGGATATCAGCCCCCAGCATTTT. It is translated as CAISSTGDISPQHF.

V usage is TRBV10-3 and J usage is TRBJ2-1; 12 bases match TRBD1. Germline lookup yields CDR1 ENHRY and CDR2 SYGVKD. This CDR3 contains 13 residues. The V segment lost 9 bases and the J segment 9 bases; nucleotides outside the gene matches: 6. CDR3 sequence: CAITGTGGLEQFF. For the CDR3, the DNA is TGTGCCATAACCGGGACAGGGGGCCTTGAGCAGTTCTTC.

CDR3 sequence reads: CASSAGGDRRGYTF. Written as DNA, the CDR3 is TGTGCCAGCAGTGCCGGGGGTGACCGGCGAGGCTACACCTTC. This chain uses TRBV6-1 with TRBJ1-2; a weak D match, TRBD1 (5 bases). Between the trimmed V and J ends, which lost 4 bases and 8 bases, there was a span of 17 bases. CDR3 length: 14 amino acids. CDR1 is MNHNS, CDR2 SASEGT, per germline.

The count of this clone is one. The chain's CDR3 is CASSLTGVEDYGYTF. The CDR3 DNA follows: TGCGCCAGCAGCTTGACAGGGGTGGAGGACTATGGCTACACCTTC. The rearrangement links TRBV5-1 to TRBJ1-2, with 7 bases fitting TRBD1. Germline V gives CDR1 SGHRS, CDR2 YFSETQ. The CDR3 contains 15 residues. V dropped 1 base and J dropped 3; count of bases not matched to a gene: 6. The full variable domain, completed using reference TRBV5-1 and TRBJ1-2, is KAGVTQTPRYLIKTRGQQVTLSCSPISGHRSVSWYQQTPGQGLQFLFEYFSETQRNKGNFPGRFSGRQFSNSRSEMNVSTLELGDSALYLCASSLTGVEDYGYTFGSGTRLTVV.